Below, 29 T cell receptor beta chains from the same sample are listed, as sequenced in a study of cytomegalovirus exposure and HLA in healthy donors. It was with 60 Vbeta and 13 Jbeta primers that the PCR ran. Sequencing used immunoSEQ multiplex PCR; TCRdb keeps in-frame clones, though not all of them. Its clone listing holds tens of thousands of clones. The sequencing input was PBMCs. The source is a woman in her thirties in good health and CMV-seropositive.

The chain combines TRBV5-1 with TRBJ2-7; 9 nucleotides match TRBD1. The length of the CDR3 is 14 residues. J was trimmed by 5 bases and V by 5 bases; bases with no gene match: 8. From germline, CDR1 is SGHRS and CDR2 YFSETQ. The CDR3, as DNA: TGCGCCAGCAGACCCCCGGGACAGGGCCACGAGCAGTACTTC. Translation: CASRPPGQGHEQYF.

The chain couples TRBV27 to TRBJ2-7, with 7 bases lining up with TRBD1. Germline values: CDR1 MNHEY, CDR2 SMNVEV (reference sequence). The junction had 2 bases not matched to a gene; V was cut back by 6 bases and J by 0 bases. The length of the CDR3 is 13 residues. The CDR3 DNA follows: TGTGCCAGCAGCCGACAGGGCTCCTACGAGCAGTACTTC. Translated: CASSRQGSYEQYF.

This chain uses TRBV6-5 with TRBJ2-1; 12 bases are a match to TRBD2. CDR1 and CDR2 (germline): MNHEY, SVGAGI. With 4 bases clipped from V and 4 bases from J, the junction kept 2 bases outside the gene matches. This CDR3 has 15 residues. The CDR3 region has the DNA TGTGCCAGCAGTTTGACTAGCGGGAGTTACAATGAGCAGTTCTTC. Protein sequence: CASSLTSGSYNEQFF.

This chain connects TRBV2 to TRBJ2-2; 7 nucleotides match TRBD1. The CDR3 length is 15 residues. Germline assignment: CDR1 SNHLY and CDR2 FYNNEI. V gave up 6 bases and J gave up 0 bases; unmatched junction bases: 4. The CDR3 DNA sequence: TGTGCCAGCAGAACCGGGACAGCGAACACCGGGGAGCTGTTTTTT. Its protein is CASRTGTANTGELFF.

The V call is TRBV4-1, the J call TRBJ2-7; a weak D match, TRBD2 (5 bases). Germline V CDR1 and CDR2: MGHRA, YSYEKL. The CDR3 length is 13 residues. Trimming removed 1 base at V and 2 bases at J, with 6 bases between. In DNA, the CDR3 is TGCGCCAGCAGCCAAGGGGGAGCCTACGAGCAGTACTTC. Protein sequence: CASSQGGAYEQYF.

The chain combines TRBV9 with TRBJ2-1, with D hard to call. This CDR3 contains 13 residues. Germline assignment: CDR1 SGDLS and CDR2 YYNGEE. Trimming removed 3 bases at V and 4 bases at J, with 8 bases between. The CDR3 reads CASSDSSYNEQFF. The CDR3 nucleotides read TGTGCCAGCAGCGACAGTTCTTACAATGAGCAGTTCTTC.

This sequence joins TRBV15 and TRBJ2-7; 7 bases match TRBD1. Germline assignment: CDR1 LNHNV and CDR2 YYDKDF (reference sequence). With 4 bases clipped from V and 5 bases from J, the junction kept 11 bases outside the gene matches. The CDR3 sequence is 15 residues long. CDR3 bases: TGTGCCACCAGCAACCCGAGACAGGGTGACGACGAGCAGTACTTC. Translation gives CATSNPRQGDDEQYF.

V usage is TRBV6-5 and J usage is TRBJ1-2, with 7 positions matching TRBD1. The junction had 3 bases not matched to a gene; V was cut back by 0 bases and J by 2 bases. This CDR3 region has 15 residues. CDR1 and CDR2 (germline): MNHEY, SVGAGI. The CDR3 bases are TGTGCCAGCAGTTACTCGGACAGGCCCAACTATGGCTACACCTTC. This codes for CASSYSDRPNYGYTF.

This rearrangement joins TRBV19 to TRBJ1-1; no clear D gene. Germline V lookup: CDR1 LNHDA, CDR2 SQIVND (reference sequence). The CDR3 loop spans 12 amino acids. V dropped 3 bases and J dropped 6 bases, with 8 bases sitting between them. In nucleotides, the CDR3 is TGTGCCAGTAGTATCGAGGACTCTGAAGCTTTCTTT. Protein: CASSIEDSEAFF.

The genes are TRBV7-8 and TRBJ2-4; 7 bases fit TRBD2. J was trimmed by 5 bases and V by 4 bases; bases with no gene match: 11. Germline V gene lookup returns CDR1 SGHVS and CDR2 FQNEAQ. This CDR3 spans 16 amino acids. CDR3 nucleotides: TGTGCCAGCAGCTACGGCGGGAGACGGCCCCAAAACATTCAGTACTTC. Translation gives CASSYGGRRPQNIQYF.

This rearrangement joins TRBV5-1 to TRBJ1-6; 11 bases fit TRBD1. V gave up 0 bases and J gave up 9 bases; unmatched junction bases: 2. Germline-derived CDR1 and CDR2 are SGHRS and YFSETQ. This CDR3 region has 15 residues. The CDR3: CASSLEGQGASPLHF. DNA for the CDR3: TGCGCCAGCAGCTTGGAAGGACAGGGGGCTTCACCCCTCCACTTT.

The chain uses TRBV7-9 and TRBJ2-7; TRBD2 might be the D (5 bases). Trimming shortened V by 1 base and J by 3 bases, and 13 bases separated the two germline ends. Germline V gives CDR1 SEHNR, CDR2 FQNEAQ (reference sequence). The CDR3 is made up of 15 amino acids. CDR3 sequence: CASSLDQRNFYEQYF. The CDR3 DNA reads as TGTGCCAGCAGCTTAGACCAGCGGAACTTCTACGAGCAGTACTTC.

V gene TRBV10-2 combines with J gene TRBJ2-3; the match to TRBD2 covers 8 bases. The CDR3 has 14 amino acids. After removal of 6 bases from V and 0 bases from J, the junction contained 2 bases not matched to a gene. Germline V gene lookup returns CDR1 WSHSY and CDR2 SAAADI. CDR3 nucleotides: TGCGCCAGCAGCCCTAGCGGGAGCACAGATACGCAGTATTTT. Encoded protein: CASSPSGSTDTQYF.

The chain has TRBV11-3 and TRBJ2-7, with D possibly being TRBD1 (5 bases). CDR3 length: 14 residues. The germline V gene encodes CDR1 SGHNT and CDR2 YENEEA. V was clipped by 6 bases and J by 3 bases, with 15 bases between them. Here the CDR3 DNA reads TGTGCCAGCAGTTGGGCGCCTAGGGGCTACGAGCAGTACTTC. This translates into CASSWAPRGYEQYF.

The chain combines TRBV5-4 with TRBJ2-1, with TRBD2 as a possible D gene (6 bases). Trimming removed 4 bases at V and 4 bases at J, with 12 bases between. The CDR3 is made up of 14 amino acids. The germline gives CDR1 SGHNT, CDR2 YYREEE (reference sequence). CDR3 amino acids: CASSLPGEYNEQFF. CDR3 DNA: TGTGCCAGCAGCCTTCCGGGAGAGTACAATGAGCAGTTCTTC.

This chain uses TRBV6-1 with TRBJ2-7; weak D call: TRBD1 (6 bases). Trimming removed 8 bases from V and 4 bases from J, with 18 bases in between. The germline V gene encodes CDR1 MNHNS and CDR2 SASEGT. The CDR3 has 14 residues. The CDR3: CASSDSMGAYEQYF. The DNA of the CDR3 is TGTGCCAGCTCGGACAGCATGGGGGCATACGAGCAGTACTTC.

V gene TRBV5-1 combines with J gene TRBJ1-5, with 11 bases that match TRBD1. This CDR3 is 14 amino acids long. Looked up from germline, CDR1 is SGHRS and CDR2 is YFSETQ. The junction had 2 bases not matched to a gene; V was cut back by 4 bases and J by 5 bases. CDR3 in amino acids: CASSAGQGDQPQHF. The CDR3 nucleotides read TGCGCCAGCAGCGCGGGACAGGGGGATCAGCCCCAGCATTTT.

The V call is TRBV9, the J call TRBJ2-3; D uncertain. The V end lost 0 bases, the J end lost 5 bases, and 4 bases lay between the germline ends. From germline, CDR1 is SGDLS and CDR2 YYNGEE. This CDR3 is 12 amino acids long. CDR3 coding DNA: TGTGCCAGCAGCGTAGCATTAGATACGCAGTATTTT. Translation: CASSVALDTQYF.

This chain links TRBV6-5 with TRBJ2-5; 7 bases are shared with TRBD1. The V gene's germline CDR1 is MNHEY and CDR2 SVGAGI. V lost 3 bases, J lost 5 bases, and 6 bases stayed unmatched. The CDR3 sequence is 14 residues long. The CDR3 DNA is TGTGCCAGCAGTTATAAGGGGGCCTGGGAGACCCAGTACTTC. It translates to CASSYKGAWETQYF.

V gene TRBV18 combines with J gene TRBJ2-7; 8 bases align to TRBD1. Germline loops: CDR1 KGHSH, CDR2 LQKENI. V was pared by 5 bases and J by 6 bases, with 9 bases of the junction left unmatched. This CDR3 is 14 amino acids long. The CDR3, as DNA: TGTGCCAGCTCATCAAAGACAGGGGCCTCCGAGCAGTACTTC. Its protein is CASSSKTGASEQYF.

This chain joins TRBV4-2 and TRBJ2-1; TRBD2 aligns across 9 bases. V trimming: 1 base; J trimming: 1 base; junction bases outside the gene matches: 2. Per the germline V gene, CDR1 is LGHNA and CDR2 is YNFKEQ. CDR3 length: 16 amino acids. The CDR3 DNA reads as TGTGCCAGCAGCCAAGTAGCGGGGGCTTCCTACAATGAGCAGTTCTTC. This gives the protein CASSQVAGASYNEQFF.

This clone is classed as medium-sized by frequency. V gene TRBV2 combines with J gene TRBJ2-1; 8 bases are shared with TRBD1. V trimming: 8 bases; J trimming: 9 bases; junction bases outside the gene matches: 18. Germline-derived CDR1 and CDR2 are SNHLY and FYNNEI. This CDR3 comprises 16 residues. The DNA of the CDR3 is TGTGCCAGCCGGACCCGGGACAGGAAACCGCTTGGTGAGCAGTTCTTC. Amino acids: CASRTRDRKPLGEQFF. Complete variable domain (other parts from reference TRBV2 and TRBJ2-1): EPEVTQTPSHQVTQMGQEVILRCVPISNHLYFYWYRQILGQKVEFLVSFYNNEISEKSEIFDDQFSVERPDGSNFTLKIRSTKLEDSAMYFCASRTRDRKPLGEQFFGPGTRLTVL.

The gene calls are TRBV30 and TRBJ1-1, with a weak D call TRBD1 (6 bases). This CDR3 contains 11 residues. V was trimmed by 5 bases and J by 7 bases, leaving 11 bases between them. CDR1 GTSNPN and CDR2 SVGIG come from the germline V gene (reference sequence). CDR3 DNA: TGTGCCTGGGCCCTACAGGGTGAAGCTTTCTTT. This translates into CAWALQGEAFF.

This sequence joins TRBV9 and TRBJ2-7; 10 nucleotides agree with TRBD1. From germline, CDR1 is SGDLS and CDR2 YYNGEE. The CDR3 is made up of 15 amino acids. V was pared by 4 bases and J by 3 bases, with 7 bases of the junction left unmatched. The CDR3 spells CASSPGGTGVYEQYF. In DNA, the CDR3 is TGTGCCAGCAGCCCCGGAGGGACAGGGGTCTACGAGCAGTACTTC.

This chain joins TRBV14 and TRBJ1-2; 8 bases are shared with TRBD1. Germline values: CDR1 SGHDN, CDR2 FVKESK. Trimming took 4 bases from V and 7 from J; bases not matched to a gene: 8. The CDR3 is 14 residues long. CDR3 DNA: TGTGCCAGCAGCCCCACAGGGGGGGGAATTGGCTACACCTTC. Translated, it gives CASSPTGGGIGYTF.

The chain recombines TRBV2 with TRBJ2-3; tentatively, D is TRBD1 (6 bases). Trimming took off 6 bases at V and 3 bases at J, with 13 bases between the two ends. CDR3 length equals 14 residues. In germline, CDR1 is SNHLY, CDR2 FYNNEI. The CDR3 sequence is CASRPLQGTDTQYF. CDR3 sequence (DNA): TGTGCCAGCAGGCCTCTCCAGGGGACAGATACGCAGTATTTT.

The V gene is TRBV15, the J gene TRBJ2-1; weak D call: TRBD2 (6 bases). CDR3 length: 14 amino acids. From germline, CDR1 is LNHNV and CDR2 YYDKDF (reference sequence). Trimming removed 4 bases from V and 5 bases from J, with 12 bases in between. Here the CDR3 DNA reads TGTGCCACCAGCATGGGGGGTAACGACAATGAGCAGTTCTTC. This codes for CATSMGGNDNEQFF. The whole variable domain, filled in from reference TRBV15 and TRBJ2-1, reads DAMVIQNPRYQVTQFGKPVTLSCSQTLNHNVMYWYQQKSSQAPKLLFHYYDKDFNNEADTPDNFQSRRPNTSFCFLDIRSPGLGDTAMYLCATSMGGNDNEQFFGPGTRLTVL.

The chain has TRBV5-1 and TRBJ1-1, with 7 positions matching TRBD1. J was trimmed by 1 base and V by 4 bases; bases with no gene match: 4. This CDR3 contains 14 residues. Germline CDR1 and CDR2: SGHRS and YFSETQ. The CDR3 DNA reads TGCGCCAGCAGCCCGGGACAGACGAACACTGAAGCTTTCTTT. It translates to CASSPGQTNTEAFF.

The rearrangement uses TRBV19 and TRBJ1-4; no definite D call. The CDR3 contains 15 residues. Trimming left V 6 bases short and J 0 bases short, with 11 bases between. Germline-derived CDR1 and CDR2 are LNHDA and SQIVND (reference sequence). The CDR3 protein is CASSNSRTTNEKLFF. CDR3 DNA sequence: TGTGCCAGTAGCAACTCTCGAACAACTAATGAAAAACTGTTTTTT. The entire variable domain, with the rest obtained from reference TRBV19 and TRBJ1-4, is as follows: DGGITQSPKYLFRKEGQNVTLSCEQNLNHDAMYWYRQDPGQGLRLIYYSQIVNDFQKGDIAEGYSVSREKKESFPLTVTSAQKNPTAFYLCASSNSRTTNEKLFFGSGTQLSVL.